This record covers a single T cell receptor beta chain. This entry comes from a study of blood T cell repertoires in COVID-19. Measured with immunoSEQ multiplex PCR; TCRdb has only the in-frame clones, and not every one. The profile covers some 70,000 clones, with more than 75% appearing a single time and around 8% taken by the ten largest. Per germline, CDR1 SGHRS and CDR2 YFSETQ. This CDR3 comprises 17 residues. V shed 3 bases, J shed 5 bases, and the junction held 5 bases outside the gene matches. The sequencing sample was made of peripheral blood. The source of this sequence is a man in his forties or fifties with active COVID-19. This chain links TRBV5-1 with TRBJ2-1; 16 positions agree with TRBD2. CDR3 sequence: CASSSGLAGGPNNEQFF. The CDR3, as DNA: TGCGCCAGCAGCTCGGGACTAGCGGGAGGGCCGAACAATGAGCAGTTCTTC. Looking up the rest from reference TRBV5-1 and TRBJ2-1 gives the full variable domain: KAGVTQTPRYLIKTRGQQVTLSCSPISGHRSVSWYQQTPGQGLQFLFEYFSETQRNKGNFPGRFSGRQFSNSRSEMNVSTLELGDSALYLCASSSGLAGGPNNEQFFGPGTRLTVL.